The present T cell receptor (beta chain) was sequenced within a study of CD4 T cells in relation to SARS-CoV-2 and coronaviruses. Study-level background: Convalescent donors were aged about 21 to 75, with median approximately 39 years.

To note about this clone: Its specificity is unknown.

The V gene's germline CDR1 is MGHDK and CDR2 SYGVNS. This CDR3 spans 15 amino acids. Trimming took 3 bases from V and 2 from J, leaving 14 bases between them. Measured with immunoSEQ multiplex PCR; TCRdb has only the in-frame clones, and not every one. The sample has around 37,000 clones; approximately 85% are singletons. Findings and caveats of the study: In roughly 65% of donors, memory CD4+ clonotypes crossrecognized SARS-CoV-2 and at least one common cold coronavirus spike.

The receptor was isolated from an adult with COVID-19. The chain recombines TRBV25-1 with TRBJ2-7, with a possible D match to TRBD2 (5 bases). Source material: memory CD4+ T cells from PBMCs. The CDR3 sequence is CASSDTAGSTYEQYF. The CDR3 bases are TGTGCCAGCAGTGATACGGCGGGCTCGACCTACGAGCAGTACTTC.